This record covers a single T cell receptor beta chain. This entry belongs to a study of PD-L1 blockade in urothelial cancer. For the study at large: Blood was analyzed 3 weeks (second dose) and 6 weeks after treatment start. A median blood sample held approximately 150,000 T cells and around 80,000 unique TCRs.

The time point denotes: peripheral blood 6 weeks after treatment start. Clones were sequenced by immunoSEQ multiplex PCR, and TCRdb holds only the in-frame ones, with some missing. The sample records roughly 30,000 clones, around 89% being singletons. V was trimmed by 4 bases and J by 11 bases, leaving 9 bases between them. CDR3 length equals 11 residues. Germline assignment: CDR1 MNHEY and CDR2 SMNVEV (reference sequence). The clonotype originates from a man older than 75 with urothelial cancer. The V call is TRBV27, the J call TRBJ2-1; D gene uncertain. This specimen was PBMCs, taken around atezolizumab (anti-PD-L1) treatment. CDR3 DNA sequence: TGTGCCAGCAGTTCCACCCTAAAGCAGTTCTTC. This translates into CASSSTLKQFF.